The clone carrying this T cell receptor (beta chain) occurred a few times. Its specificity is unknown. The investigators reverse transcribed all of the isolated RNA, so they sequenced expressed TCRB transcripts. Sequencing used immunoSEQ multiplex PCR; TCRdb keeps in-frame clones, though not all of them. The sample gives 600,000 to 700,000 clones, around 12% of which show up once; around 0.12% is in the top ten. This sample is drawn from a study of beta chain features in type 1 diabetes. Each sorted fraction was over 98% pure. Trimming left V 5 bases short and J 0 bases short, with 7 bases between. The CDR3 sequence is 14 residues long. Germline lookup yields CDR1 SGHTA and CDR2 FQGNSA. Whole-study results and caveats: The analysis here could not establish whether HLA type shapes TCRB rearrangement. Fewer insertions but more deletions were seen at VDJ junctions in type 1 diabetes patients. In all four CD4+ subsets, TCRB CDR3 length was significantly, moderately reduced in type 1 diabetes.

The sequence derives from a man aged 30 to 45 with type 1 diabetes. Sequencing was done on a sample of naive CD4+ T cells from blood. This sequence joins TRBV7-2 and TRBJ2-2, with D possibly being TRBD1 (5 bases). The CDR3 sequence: CASSPDTNTGELFF. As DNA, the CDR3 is TGTGCCAGCAGCCCGGACACGAACACCGGGGAGCTGTTTTTT.